A selection of T cell receptor beta chains follows, all from one sample in a study of T cell responses to AZD1222 COVID-19 vaccine. The data were produced by immunoSEQ multiplex PCR, yet TCRdb's version contains in-frame clones alone and is incomplete. This table holds 85,000 to 130,000 clones, about 89% found once. Here the sequenced sample was peripheral blood, taken on day 0 of AZD1222 vaccination. These receptors were obtained from an adult in good health. The CDR3 runs from the conserved cysteine through the conserved F or W. The order of the fields is V gene, J gene, CDR3 length, CDR3 protein.

V gene: TRBV7-9
J gene: TRBJ2-7
CDR3 length: 13
CDR3 protein: CASSFYLSYEQYF

V gene: TRBV29-1
J gene: TRBJ1-3
CDR3 length: 13
CDR3 protein: CSAEQVSGNTIYF

V gene: TRBV6-5
J gene: TRBJ1-5
CDR3 length: 12
CDR3 protein: CASRTGGQPQHF

V gene: TRBV19
J gene: TRBJ2-7
CDR3 length: 13
CDR3 protein: CASSPGQAYEQYF

V gene: TRBV7-6
J gene: TRBJ2-2
CDR3 length: 15
CDR3 protein: CASSPWDRGTGELFF

V gene: TRBV6-1
J gene: TRBJ2-3
CDR3 length: 15
CDR3 protein: CASSEYEYTTDTQYF

V gene: TRBV5-6
J gene: TRBJ1-1
CDR3 length: 13
CDR3 protein: CASSFDRYTEAFF

V gene: TRBV5-1
J gene: TRBJ2-7
CDR3 length: 14
CDR3 protein: CASSLERSDYEQYF

V gene: TRBV6-5
J gene: TRBJ1-1
CDR3 length: 16
CDR3 protein: CASSYSSGLTNTEAFF

V gene: TRBV7-6
J gene: TRBJ2-3
CDR3 length: 17
CDR3 protein: CASSLARPRSSTDTQYF

V gene: TRBV6-5
J gene: TRBJ2-7
CDR3 length: 15
CDR3 protein: CASSFRARSSREQYF

V gene: TRBV15
J gene: TRBJ2-7
CDR3 length: 14
CDR3 protein: CATSRDLQTYEQYF

V gene: TRBV2
J gene: TRBJ2-5
CDR3 length: 14
CDR3 protein: CASSAGVLQETQYF

V gene: TRBV15
J gene: TRBJ2-5
CDR3 length: 16
CDR3 protein: CATSRVDRGLQETQYF

V gene: TRBV19
J gene: TRBJ2-4
CDR3 length: 16
CDR3 protein: CASSMGDPSAKNIQYF

V gene: TRBV5-1
J gene: TRBJ2-3
CDR3 length: 16
CDR3 protein: CASSLGNRGGTDTQYF

V gene: TRBV19
J gene: TRBJ1-3
CDR3 length: 14
CDR3 protein: CASRAGAAGNTIYF

V gene: TRBV7-9
J gene: TRBJ1-1
CDR3 length: 14
CDR3 protein: CASSLAGPSTEAFF

V gene: TRBV7-8
J gene: TRBJ1-1
CDR3 length: 14
CDR3 protein: CASSLGSRDTEAFF

V gene: TRBV7-9
J gene: TRBJ1-4
CDR3 length: 14
CDR3 protein: CASSAAGTNEKLFF

V gene: TRBV19
J gene: TRBJ1-5
CDR3 length: 14
CDR3 protein: CASSRGQGFQPQHF

V gene: TRBV14
J gene: TRBJ2-5
CDR3 length: 14
CDR3 protein: CASSRTNTQETQYF

V gene: TRBV5-6
J gene: TRBJ1-4
CDR3 length: 14
CDR3 protein: CASSYGAPNEKLFF

V gene: TRBV27
J gene: TRBJ2-7
CDR3 length: 13
CDR3 protein: CASRGGRGGEQYF

V gene: TRBV5-1
J gene: TRBJ1-4
CDR3 length: 12
CDR3 protein: CASSFGTGELFF

V gene: TRBV6-5
J gene: TRBJ2-7
CDR3 length: 14
CDR3 protein: CAGSRTLDSYEQYF

V gene: TRBV5-8
J gene: TRBJ1-4
CDR3 length: 13
CDR3 protein: CASSLGPHEKLFF

V gene: TRBV2
J gene: TRBJ2-2
CDR3 length: 15
CDR3 protein: CASRRDRGYTGELFF

V gene: TRBV15
J gene: TRBJ2-5
CDR3 length: 16
CDR3 protein: CATSRDRQGRGETQYF

V gene: TRBV19
J gene: TRBJ2-2
CDR3 length: 15
CDR3 protein: CASSNQRGNTGELFF

V gene: TRBV2
J gene: TRBJ1-1
CDR3 length: 13
CDR3 protein: CASKRVANTEAFF

V gene: TRBV5-1
J gene: TRBJ2-2
CDR3 length: 15
CDR3 protein: CASSISRMNTGELFF

V gene: TRBV27
J gene: TRBJ1-2
CDR3 length: 14
CDR3 protein: CASSLAGGRYGYTF

V gene: TRBV19
J gene: TRBJ1-1
CDR3 length: 13
CDR3 protein: CASTWGTDTEAFF

V gene: TRBV15
J gene: TRBJ2-3
CDR3 length: 15
CDR3 protein: CATNSQRGFTDTQYF

V gene: TRBV27
J gene: TRBJ2-7
CDR3 length: 16
CDR3 protein: CASSLVGVSYGNEQYF

V gene: TRBV29-1
J gene: TRBJ2-5
CDR3 length: 14
CDR3 protein: CSVRGLAGGETQYF

V gene: TRBV7-2
J gene: TRBJ1-3
CDR3 length: 13
CDR3 protein: CASTTQAGNTIYF

V gene: TRBV29-1
J gene: TRBJ1-4
CDR3 length: 13
CDR3 protein: CSVGRQGNEKLFF

V gene: TRBV5-1
J gene: TRBJ2-3
CDR3 length: 18
CDR3 protein: CASSFQGKGVITTDTQYF

V gene: TRBV6-5
J gene: TRBJ1-1
CDR3 length: 16
CDR3 protein: CASSYSVRTRNTEAFF

V gene: TRBV5-4
J gene: TRBJ2-1
CDR3 length: 15
CDR3 protein: CASSFESGGSLEQFF

V gene: TRBV10-3
J gene: TRBJ2-2
CDR3 length: 16
CDR3 protein: CAINVNEQGAPGELFF

V gene: TRBV9
J gene: TRBJ2-4
CDR3 length: 18
CDR3 protein: CASSVKVVGGLTKNIQYF

V gene: TRBV10-3
J gene: TRBJ2-1
CDR3 length: 14
CDR3 protein: CAISDGLAGSFLFF

V gene: TRBV5-1
J gene: TRBJ1-6
CDR3 length: 14
CDR3 protein: CASTPGTGYSPLHF

V gene: TRBV30
J gene: TRBJ1-4
CDR3 length: 16
CDR3 protein: CAWSDPRGVVGEKLFF

V gene: TRBV5-5
J gene: TRBJ1-2
CDR3 length: 15
CDR3 protein: CASSPPGTSNYGYTF

V gene: TRBV5-6
J gene: TRBJ1-1
CDR3 length: 11
CDR3 protein: CASSRNTEAFF

V gene: TRBV6-1
J gene: TRBJ2-6
CDR3 length: 17
CDR3 protein: CASSEGDRFSGANVLTF